The 25 T cell receptor beta chains below all came from one sample that was sequenced in a study of T cell repertoires in cytomegalovirus infection. TCRdb re-analysed the reads in MiXCR, keeping a single row per CDR3 protein. Of 400,000 or so distinct CDR3 sequences in the sample, roughly 30% were seen once. The sample consisted of PBMCs. The origin of the receptors is a human donor in good health (CMV status not recorded). Some clones in this sample may be carry-over from other donors' samples.

This clonotype was seen at least ten times. The chain links TRBV7-3 to TRBJ2-3, with 8 bases identical to TRBD2. The CDR3 consists of 14 residues. CDR1 SGHTA and CDR2 FQGTGA come from the germline V gene. Losses at the gene ends were 5 bases for V and 4 bases for J; bases not matched to a gene: 5. This CDR3 reads CASSPNGGADTQYF. Written as DNA, the CDR3 is TGTGCCAGCAGCCCCAACGGGGGGGCAGATACGCAGTATTTT.

This clonotype was counted ten times or more. The rearrangement joins TRBV7-8 to TRBJ1-5; TRBD1 matches 8 bases. J was trimmed by 3 bases and V by 1 base; bases with no gene match: 5. Germline CDR1 reads SGHVS; CDR2 reads FQNEAQ. This CDR3 comprises 16 residues. The CDR3 sequence is CASSLGAGGPNQPQHF. Here the CDR3 DNA reads TGTGCCAGCAGCTTAGGGGCAGGGGGCCCCAATCAGCCCCAGCATTTT.

With respect to this clonotype: This sequence may be a read error, since a much larger clone differs from it by one base. This rearrangement joins TRBV19 to TRBJ1-2; D is perhaps TRBD1 (6 bases). In germline, CDR1 is LNHDA, CDR2 SQIVND (reference sequence). V was shortened by 7 bases and J by 7 bases, with 19 bases between the two germline ends. The CDR3 totals 14 residues. The CDR3 region is CASTKRQALSGYTF. The DNA for the CDR3 is TGTGCCAGTACTAAGCGACAGGCTTTGAGTGGCTACACCTTC.

This clonotype has just a few counts. The chain recombines TRBV15 with TRBJ1-1, with TRBD1 matching over 10 bases. Germline CDR1 is LNHNV and CDR2 is YYDKDF (reference sequence). The CDR3 runs 14 residues. V gave up 5 bases and J gave up 6 bases; unmatched junction bases: 6. CDR3 protein: CATSPGTGASEAFF. For the CDR3, the DNA is TGTGCCACCAGCCCTGGGACAGGGGCTTCTGAAGCTTTCTTT.

There are a few counts of this clonotype. The chain recombines TRBV7-3 with TRBJ2-3; tentative D call: TRBD2 (6 bases). This CDR3 contains 15 residues. Germline V gives CDR1 SGHTA, CDR2 FQGTGA. V dropped 2 bases and J dropped 1 base, with 10 bases sitting between them. The CDR3, as DNA: TGTGCCAGCAGCTTACGCGGGGAACGCACAGATACGCAGTATTTT. It encodes CASSLRGERTDTQYF.

This clonotype was recorded many times. J is TRBJ1-5 and V is TRBV7-2; D remains unclear. CDR3 length: 15 amino acids. V lost 1 base, J lost 0 bases, and 7 bases lay in between. CDR1 and CDR2 from the germline V gene are SGHTA and FQGNSA. The CDR3 DNA sequence: TGTGCCAGCAGCTTAGGGTGGGATAGCAATCAGCCCCAGCATTTT. It yields the protein CASSLGWDSNQPQHF. The full variable domain, rest sourced from reference TRBV7-2 and TRBJ1-5, is GAGVSQSPSNKVTEKGKDVELRCDPISGHTALYWYRQSLGQGLEFLIYFQGNSAPDKSGLPSDRFSAERTGGSVSTLTIQRTQQEDSAVYLCASSLGWDSNQPQHFGDGTRLSIL.

This clonotype showed up many times. This rearrangement joins TRBV7-8 to TRBJ2-3; D is uncertain. The ends were cut back, 7 bases at V and 4 bases at J, with 9 bases in the middle. There are 12 residues in the CDR3. Germline CDR1 reads SGHVS; CDR2 reads FQNEAQ. The CDR3, as DNA: TGTGCCAGCACCCCCTTCGCAGATACGCAGTATTTT. This gives the protein CASTPFADTQYF.

The chain employs TRBV28 and TRBJ1-2; D is uncertain. The germline gives CDR1 MDHEN, CDR2 SYDVKM. CDR3 size: 11 residues. V was cut by 11 bases and J by 3 bases, with 10 bases left in between. The CDR3 reads CALGEDYGYTF. The CDR3 DNA is TGTGCCCTCGGGGAAGACTATGGCTACACCTTC.

This rearrangement joins TRBV25-1 to TRBJ2-7; 8 nucleotides align to TRBD2. J lost 6 bases, V lost 8 bases, and 9 bases had no gene match. The CDR3 totals 13 residues. The germline V gene encodes CDR1 MGHDK and CDR2 SYGVNS. The CDR3 sequence is CASRGISGAEQYF. DNA of the CDR3: TGTGCCAGCCGTGGGATTAGCGGGGCCGAGCAGTACTTC.

The chain links TRBV5-4 to TRBJ2-5; 9 nucleotides line up with TRBD2. In germline, CDR1 is SGHNT, CDR2 YYREEE (reference sequence). With V trimmed by 4 bases and J by 1 base, 8 bases remained unmatched. This CDR3 is 16 amino acids long. Written as DNA, the CDR3 is TGTGCCAGCAGCCCTGCGGGGGGGCGGGTCCAAGAGACCCAGTACTTC. This gives the protein CASSPAGGRVQETQYF.

V gene TRBV12-3 or TRBV12-4 combines with J gene TRBJ1-2; D remains unclear. The germline V and J ends were trimmed by 2 bases and 0 bases, with 10 bases remaining between them. The CDR3 runs 15 residues. The CDR3 coding sequence is TGTGCCAGCAGTTTAATAGAGGGAGCTAACTATGGCTACACCTTC. This encodes CASSLIEGANYGYTF.

At least ten counts were recorded for this clonotype. The gene calls are TRBV7-6 and TRBJ2-3, with a tentative D call TRBD2 (6 bases). This CDR3 comprises 16 residues. The germline V and J ends were trimmed by 6 bases and 3 bases, with 19 bases remaining between them. Germline V lookup: CDR1 SGHVS, CDR2 FNYEAQ. The CDR3 reads CASRSTPGLDTDTQYF. The CDR3 DNA reads TGTGCCAGCAGGAGCACCCCGGGACTCGATACAGATACGCAGTATTTT.

As to this clonotype: Being one base from a much bigger clone, this may be a read error. DNA of the CDR3: TGTGCCAGCAGCTTAGGGGGAGGACATGGGTACGAGCAGTACTTC. Its translation: CASSLGGGHGYEQYF. V usage is TRBV7-2 and J usage is TRBJ2-7, with D perhaps TRBD2 (6 bases). CDR3 length equals 15 residues. The V end was cut by 1 base, the J end by 4 bases, with 14 bases between. CDR1 and CDR2 (germline): SGHTA, FQGNSA.

This clonotype showed up many times. This chain connects TRBV7-8 to TRBJ1-5; D perhaps matches TRBD1 (5 bases). The CDR3 length is 18 residues. Trimming pared 5 bases from V and 0 bases from J, leaving 20 bases between. Germline CDR1 reads SGHVS; CDR2 reads FQNEAQ. The CDR3 sequence: CASSPTTAPDASNQPQHF. DNA of the CDR3: TGTGCCAGCAGCCCCACGACAGCGCCAGATGCTAGCAATCAGCCCCAGCATTTT.

This clonotype was observed many times. This chain connects TRBV7-2 to TRBJ2-5; 7 bases align to TRBD2. J was trimmed by 3 bases and V by 5 bases; bases with no gene match: 18. This CDR3 contains 18 residues. CDR1 is SGHTA and CDR2 is FQGNSA in the germline V gene. The CDR3 spells CASSPPPTSVIWEETQYF. For the CDR3, the DNA is TGTGCCAGCAGCCCCCCACCCACTAGCGTCATTTGGGAAGAGACCCAGTACTTC.

This chain links TRBV7-2 with TRBJ2-1; the match to TRBD2 covers 7 bases. The trim removed 8 bases at V and 1 base at J, leaving 8 bases unmatched. The CDR3 has 15 residues. Germline V gives CDR1 SGHTA, CDR2 FQGNSA. CDR3 DNA sequence: TGTGCCAGCTTAACAGACGGGGGGTCCTACAATGAGCAGTTCTTC. Translation gives CASLTDGGSYNEQFF.

The chain couples TRBV20-1 to TRBJ1-1; D is undetermined. V was trimmed by 0 bases and J by 1 base, leaving 9 bases between them. This CDR3 spans 14 amino acids. From germline, CDR1 is DFQATT and CDR2 SNEGSKA (reference sequence). CDR3 in DNA: TGCAGTGCTAGAGATTGGCGGTGGAACACTGAAGCTTTCTTT. Its protein is CSARDWRWNTEAFF.

With respect to this clonotype: This may arise from a read error, as a much more abundant clone is one base away. The rearrangement uses TRBV12-3 or TRBV12-4 and TRBJ1-2; a weak D match, TRBD1 (5 bases). The CDR3 spans 13 residues. This CDR3 reads CASSRDSLYCYTF. Written as DNA, the CDR3 is TGTGCCAGCAGTCGAGACAGCCTCTATTGCTACACCTTC.

V and J are TRBV30 and TRBJ1-4; no clear D gene. Germline V gene sequence: CDR1 GTSNPN, CDR2 SVGIG (reference sequence). V was cut by 2 bases and J by 2 bases, with 12 bases left in between. This CDR3 contains 15 residues. The CDR3 loop reads CAWSPSGRTNEKLFF. As DNA, the CDR3 is TGTGCCTGGAGTCCCTCGGGGAGGACTAATGAAAAACTGTTTTTT.

This chain connects TRBV7-3 to TRBJ1-1; unclear D gene. V was shortened by 5 bases and J by 1 base, with 11 bases between the two germline ends. The CDR3 is 14 residues long. Germline loops: CDR1 SGHTA, CDR2 FQGTGA. CDR3 sequence: CASSPHGRNTEAFF. CDR3 coding DNA: TGTGCCAGCAGCCCCCACGGAAGGAACACTGAAGCTTTCTTT. Looking up the rest from reference TRBV7-3 and TRBJ1-1 gives the full variable domain: GAGVSQTPSNKVTEKGKYVELRCDPISGHTALYWYRQSLGQGPEFLIYFQGTGAADDSGLPNDRFFAVRPEGSVSTLKIQRTERGDSAVYLCASSPHGRNTEAFFGQGTRLTVV.

Details on this clonotype: A much larger clone differs by one base, so this may be a read error. V gene TRBV19 combines with J gene TRBJ1-4, with 7 bases aligning to TRBD1. The trim removed 10 bases at V and 0 bases at J, leaving 8 bases unmatched. This CDR3 has 15 residues. The germline gives CDR1 LNHDA, CDR2 SQIVND (reference sequence). CDR3 DNA sequence: TGTGCCATTAGGATCACAGGGGCAACTAATGAAAAACTGTTTTTT. Translated, it gives CAIRITGATNEKLFF. Using reference TRBV19 and TRBJ1-4 for the parts outside the CDR3, the full variable domain is DGGITQSPKYLFRKEGQNVTLSCEQNLNHDAMYWYRQDPGQGLRLIYYSQIVNDFQKGDIAEGYSVSREKKESFPLTVTSAQKNPTAFYLCAIRITGATNEKLFFGSGTQLSVL.

The sample holds a few counts of this clonotype. The chain has TRBV5-1 and TRBJ2-3, with TRBD2 matching 7 bases. V dropped 0 bases and J dropped 0; count of bases not matched to a gene: 10. The CDR3 totals 18 residues. Germline V gene data show CDR1 as SGHRS and CDR2 as YFSETQ. This chain's CDR3 is CASSLAAGGILSTDTQYF. The CDR3 DNA reads as TGCGCCAGCAGCTTGGCAGCCGGGGGGATCCTAAGCACAGATACGCAGTATTTT.

The V gene is TRBV7-9, the J gene TRBJ1-5; D is uncertain. CDR1 SEHNR and CDR2 FQNEAQ come from the germline V gene (reference sequence). Between the trimmed V and J ends, which lost 10 bases and 9 bases, there was a span of 16 bases. The CDR3 has 12 amino acids. CDR3 sequence: CATTDEITPQHF. In DNA form, the CDR3 reads TGTGCCACCACCGACGAGATAACGCCCCAGCATTTT. The full variable domain, in which reference TRBV7-9 and TRBJ1-5 provide the parts outside the CDR3, is DTGVSQNPRHKITKRGQNVTFRCDPISEHNRLYWYRQTLGQGPEFLTYFQNEAQLEKSRLLSDRFSAERPKGSFSTLEIQRTEQGDSAMYLCATTDEITPQHFGDGTRLSIL.

This chain uses TRBV30 with TRBJ2-7; TRBD1 matches at 9 bases. Trimming took 3 bases from V and 5 from J; bases not matched to a gene: 8. Germline CDR1 reads GTSNPN; CDR2 reads SVGIG (reference sequence). This CDR3 comprises 14 residues. The CDR3 DNA sequence: TGTGCCTGGAGGCCAGGGACAGGGAGCCACGAGCAGTACTTC. As protein: CAWRPGTGSHEQYF.

This clonotype was observed a few times. The rearrangement joins TRBV6-1 to TRBJ2-2, with 8 bases matching TRBD2. The ends lost 2 bases at V and 1 base at J; junction bases unmatched: 27. Germline V gives CDR1 MNHNS, CDR2 SASEGT. The CDR3 has 24 amino acids. The CDR3 is CASSEPQEGALVSGGEENTGELFF. In DNA, the CDR3 is TGTGCCAGCAGTGAACCTCAGGAAGGAGCTTTGGTTTCGGGGGGGGAAGAGAACACCGGGGAGCTGTTTTTT.